This T cell receptor beta chain is from a study of blood T cell repertoires in COVID-19. Study details: COVID-19 samples, acute and convalescent, were from the United States, Italy and Spain. Sources were T cells, B-cell-depleted T cells, or PBMCs; the material itself was cDNA or gDNA.

Per the original data handling: The authors estimated nucleated cell counts from reference gene primer amplification. The repertoire was sequenced with immunoSEQ multiplex PCR; TCRdb's copy has only in-frame clones and lacks some. V, J and clone size were drawn from that table, and D and trimming were deduced from the DNA. The sample comprises nearly 200,000 clones, around four fifths of which are singletons, and about 0.95% rests with the top ten. This CDR3 is built from 15 residues. J was trimmed by 8 bases and V by 4 bases; bases with no gene match: 10. Germline V lookup: CDR1 SGHRS, CDR2 YFSETQ. The Seattle patients, enrolled during active infection, were followed longitudinally.

Sample: peripheral blood. The TCR originated in a man aged 60 to 75 with COVID-19, enrolled during active disease. J is TRBJ2-1 and V is TRBV5-1; TRBD1 aligns across 9 bases. The CDR3 DNA reads TGCGCCAGCAGCCCTAAGGACAGGGGAATGGATGAGCAGTTCTTC. It encodes CASSPKDRGMDEQFF.